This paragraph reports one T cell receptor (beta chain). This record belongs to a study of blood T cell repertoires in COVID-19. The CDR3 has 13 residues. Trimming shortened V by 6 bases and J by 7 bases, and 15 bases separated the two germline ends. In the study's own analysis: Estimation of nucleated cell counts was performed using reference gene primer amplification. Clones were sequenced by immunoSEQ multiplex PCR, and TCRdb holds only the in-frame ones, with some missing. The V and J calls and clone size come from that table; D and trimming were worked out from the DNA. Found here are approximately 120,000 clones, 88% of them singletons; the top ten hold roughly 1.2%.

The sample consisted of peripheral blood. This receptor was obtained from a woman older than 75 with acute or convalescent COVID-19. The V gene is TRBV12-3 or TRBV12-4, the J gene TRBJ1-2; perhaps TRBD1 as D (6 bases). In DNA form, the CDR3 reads TGTGCCAGCAGAAACACAGGGACGGGTGGCTACACCTTC. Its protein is CASRNTGTGGYTF.